Presented here are 26 T cell receptor beta chains from one specimen sequenced in a study of immune evolution from preneoplasia to lung adenocarcinoma. Sequenced by immunoSEQ multiplex PCR; TCRdb stores in-frame clones only, minus some. The sample has around 9,100 clones; 70% to 90% are singletons. Sequencing input: FFPE minimally invasive lung adenocarcinoma tissue. The receptors come from a person aged 65-85 years with lung adenocarcinoma.

The chain employs TRBV2 and TRBJ1-1; no definite D call. Trimming cost V 3 bases and J 1 base, with 12 bases left between them. The CDR3 totals 15 residues. Germline V CDR1 and CDR2: SNHLY, FYNNEI. This CDR3 is CASSEEQTGNTEAFF. Written as DNA, the CDR3 is TGTGCCAGCAGTGAGGAGCAGACCGGGAACACTGAAGCTTTCTTT.

The CDR3 reads CASTLKTGASITEAFF. CDR3 DNA sequence: TGCGCCAGCACCCTCAAGACAGGAGCGTCGATCACTGAAGCTTTCTTT. The chain recombines TRBV5-1 with TRBJ1-1; maybe TRBD1 (6 bases). CDR3 length equals 16 residues. Trimming removed 6 bases at V and 4 bases at J, with 22 bases between. The germline V gene has CDR1 SGHRS and CDR2 YFSETQ.

This chain uses TRBV11-2 with TRBJ2-1; D is perhaps TRBD1 or TRBD2 (5 bases each). The ends were cut back, 5 bases at V and 7 bases at J, with 15 bases in the middle. The CDR3 contains 14 residues. CDR1 is SGHAT, CDR2 FQNNGV, per germline. CDR3 protein: CASSDRKRGNEQFF. The CDR3 DNA sequence: TGTGCCAGCAGCGACCGAAAGAGGGGTAATGAGCAGTTCTTC.

CDR3 in DNA: TGCGCCAGCAGCTTGAACCAGGGGGTACAGCCCCAGCATTTT. Translated, it gives CASSLNQGVQPQHF. V usage is TRBV5-1 and J usage is TRBJ1-5; TRBD1 matches 7 bases. CDR1 and CDR2 (germline): SGHRS, YFSETQ. Trimming at V came to 1 base and at J to 7 bases, leaving 5 bases not matched to a gene. The CDR3 runs 14 residues.

Only one count was recorded for this clone. The chain recombines TRBV7-9 with TRBJ2-7, with 12 bases identical to TRBD1. The CDR3 covers 16 residues. Germline CDR1 is SEHNR and CDR2 is FQNEAQ (reference sequence). With V trimmed by 6 bases and J by 7 bases, 13 bases remained unmatched. The CDR3 region is CASRPGAGQGAGEQYF. The CDR3 DNA is TGTGCCAGCAGGCCAGGGGCGGGACAGGGGGCTGGTGAGCAGTACTTC.

The chain is built from TRBV4-1 and TRBJ2-1; the D gene is possibly TRBD1 (5 bases). The CDR3 is made up of 16 amino acids. Deletions cut 5 bases from V and 8 bases from J, with 22 bases between. Germline values: CDR1 MGHRA, CDR2 YSYEKL. The CDR3 reads CASSERQLSVIDEQFF. The CDR3 DNA reads TGCGCCAGCAGCGAACGACAGTTATCCGTGATCGATGAGCAGTTCTTC.

V is TRBV5-1 and J is TRBJ2-1; D is possibly TRBD2 (6 bases). The CDR3 is made up of 16 amino acids. V was pared by 5 bases and J by 0 bases, with 15 bases between. Germline values: CDR1 SGHRS, CDR2 YFSETQ. The chain's CDR3 is CASSERAASSYNEQFF. CDR3 nucleotide sequence: TGCGCCAGCAGTGAGCGGGCCGCGAGCTCCTACAATGAGCAGTTCTTC. Filled out from reference TRBV5-1 and TRBJ2-1, the complete variable domain reads KAGVTQTPRYLIKTRGQQVTLSCSPISGHRSVSWYQQTPGQGLQFLFEYFSETQRNKGNFPGRFSGRQFSNSRSEMNVSTLELGDSALYLCASSERAASSYNEQFFGPGTRLTVL.

The chain combines TRBV14 with TRBJ1-3, with D possibly TRBD1 on 6 matching bases. Germline V gene data show CDR1 as SGHDN and CDR2 as FVKESK. The ends were cut back, 2 bases at V and 4 bases at J, with 12 bases in the middle. The CDR3 length is 15 residues. CDR3 protein: CASSQSRGPGNTIYF. CDR3 nucleotides: TGTGCCAGCAGCCAAAGCAGGGGACCAGGAAACACCATATATTTT.

This clone was counted only a few times. V gene TRBV13 combines with J gene TRBJ2-7; D uncertain. The CDR3 is 14 residues long. The V end was cut by 4 bases, the J end by 2 bases, with 12 bases between. Germline V gene data show CDR1 as PRHDT and CDR2 as FYEKMQ (reference sequence). CDR3 coding DNA: TGTGCCAGCAGCTCCCCGGCTAACACCTACGAGCAGTACTTC. It specifies CASSSPANTYEQYF.

The chain combines TRBV2 with TRBJ1-5; 7 bases fit TRBD1. Germline V lookup: CDR1 SNHLY, CDR2 FYNNEI. The V segment lost 2 bases and the J segment 7 bases; nucleotides outside the gene matches: 5. This CDR3 is built from 14 residues. CDR3 amino acids: CASSELRGAQPQHF. Here the CDR3 DNA reads TGTGCCAGCAGTGAACTCAGGGGGGCCCAGCCCCAGCATTTT.

The chain uses TRBV7-6 and TRBJ1-5; a possible D gene is TRBD1 (6 bases). The germline V gene encodes CDR1 SGHVS and CDR2 FNYEAQ. V was shortened by 4 bases and J by 4 bases, with 14 bases between the two germline ends. The CDR3 has 15 residues. CDR3 DNA: TGTGCCAGCAGCTCCCGACCGGACAGAAATCAGCCCCAGCATTTT. Protein sequence: CASSSRPDRNQPQHF. Filled out from reference TRBV7-6 and TRBJ1-5, the complete variable domain reads GAGVSQSPRYKVTKRGQDVALRCDPISGHVSLYWYRQALGQGPEFLTYFNYEAQQDKSGLPNDRFSAERPEGSISTLTIQRTEQRDSAMYRCASSSRPDRNQPQHFGDGTRLSIL.

This clone was observed a handful of times. This chain uses TRBV4-1 with TRBJ1-2; weak D call: TRBD1 (5 bases). Germline CDR1 reads MGHRA; CDR2 reads YSYEKL. The length of the CDR3 is 15 residues. The V gene lost 4 bases and the J gene lost 11 bases, with 23 bases spanning the gap. The CDR3 region is CASSLESGTTHPYTF. The CDR3 coding sequence is TGCGCCAGCAGCCTAGAATCCGGGACGACCCACCCGTACACCTTC.

CDR3 protein: CASRMGVNSPLHF. CDR3 DNA sequence: TGTGCCAGCAGGATGGGGGTGAATTCACCCCTCCACTTT. The V and J genes are TRBV5-6 and TRBJ1-6; possible D gene TRBD1, 5 bases. This CDR3 region has 13 residues. Trimming removed 5 bases at V and 7 bases at J, with 10 bases between. CDR1 and CDR2 from the germline V gene are SGHDT and YYEEEE.

The sample holds a few counts of this clone. V usage is TRBV28 and J usage is TRBJ1-6; a weak D match, TRBD1 (5 bases). Trimming shortened V by 7 bases and J by 7 bases, and 8 bases separated the two germline ends. The CDR3 sequence is 12 residues long. Per germline, CDR1 MDHEN and CDR2 SYDVKM. CDR3 sequence reads: CASMAGNSPLHF. CDR3 sequence (DNA): TGTGCCAGCATGGCAGGGAATTCACCCCTCCACTTT.

The chain uses TRBV1 and TRBJ2-7; the table's D call of TRBD2 was not tested on the DNA. TRBV1 is a pseudogene segment. The CDR3 covers 15 residues. CDR3 in amino acids: CTSSQRPSGTYEQYF. The CDR3 nucleotides read TGCACCAGCAGCCAAAGGCCTAGCGGGACCTACGAGCAGTACTTC.

This chain uses TRBV6-1 with TRBJ2-7; D ambiguous. V dropped 4 bases and J dropped 0 bases, with 13 bases sitting between them. The length of the CDR3 is 15 residues. Germline CDR1 and CDR2: MNHNS and SASEGT. In nucleotides, the CDR3 is TGTGCCAGCAGTGCTTCTACCCTAAGCTCCTACGAGCAGTACTTC. This codes for CASSASTLSSYEQYF.

The chain recombines TRBV14 with TRBJ2-1; 8 nucleotides match TRBD2. The CDR3 is 21 residues long. Trimming at V came to 0 bases and at J to 2 bases, leaving 18 bases not matched to a gene. CDR1 is SGHDN and CDR2 is FVKESK in the germline V gene. The CDR3 DNA reads TGTGCCAGCAGCCAAGAAACGATCCGGGGGGGTCCCGTTTGGACCTACAATGAGCAGTTCTTC. Protein: CASSQETIRGGPVWTYNEQFF.

In this sample, this clone turned up once. V gene TRBV28 combines with J gene TRBJ2-3; the D gene is possibly TRBD2 (6 bases). CDR1 and CDR2 from the germline V gene are MDHEN and SYDVKM. The CDR3 contains 14 residues. V lost 3 bases to trimming and J lost 4 bases, with 11 bases between them. For the CDR3, the DNA is TGTGCCAGCAGTTTGAGGTTAGCGGCAGATACGCAGTATTTT. Translation: CASSLRLAADTQYF.

CDR3 in amino acids: CASTIDPSSYNEQFF. DNA of the CDR3: TGTGCCAGCACCATAGACCCTAGCTCCTACAATGAGCAGTTCTTC. V usage is TRBV5-4 and J usage is TRBJ2-1; D is unclear. The length of the CDR3 is 15 residues. The V end lost 6 bases, the J end lost 0 bases, and 13 bases lay between the germline ends. The germline gives CDR1 SGHNT, CDR2 YYREEE (reference sequence).

The gene calls are TRBV27 and TRBJ1-5; a possible D gene is TRBD1 (6 bases). There are 14 residues in the CDR3. Germline V gene data show CDR1 as MNHEY and CDR2 as SMNVEV (reference sequence). The germline V and J ends were trimmed by 4 bases and 8 bases, with 15 bases remaining between them. The CDR3 here is CASSSRTVREPQHF. CDR3 sequence (DNA): TGTGCCAGCAGTTCCCGGACAGTCCGTGAGCCCCAGCATTTT.

V usage is TRBV18 and J usage is TRBJ1-2; possible D gene TRBD1, 5 bases. The CDR3 runs to 16 residues. In germline, CDR1 is KGHSH, CDR2 LQKENI. The ends were cut back, 0 bases at V and 4 bases at J, with 15 bases in the middle. The CDR3 is CASSPPGTPRGYGYTF. DNA for the CDR3: TGTGCCAGCTCACCACCCGGGACCCCGAGGGGCTATGGCTACACCTTC.

The chain joins TRBV5-1 to TRBJ2-7; 11 nucleotides align to TRBD1. This CDR3 is 14 amino acids long. The junction had 2 bases not matched to a gene; V was cut back by 4 bases and J by 2 bases. The germline gives CDR1 SGHRS, CDR2 YFSETQ. The CDR3 DNA reads as TGCGCCAGCAGCACGGGACAGGGGGCCTACGAGCAGTACTTC. Translating it yields CASSTGQGAYEQYF.

The genes are TRBV5-6 and TRBJ2-3; 11 bases align to TRBD2. From germline, CDR1 is SGHDT and CDR2 YYEEEE. CDR3 length: 19 amino acids. J gave up 1 base and V 3 bases, and 13 bases lay outside the gene matches. The CDR3 DNA sequence: TGTGCCAGCAGCTCGCTGACTAGCGGGGCGGTCGAAGGCACAGATACGCAGTATTTT. Its translation is CASSSLTSGAVEGTDTQYF. The full variable domain, rest sourced from reference TRBV5-6 and TRBJ2-3, is DAGVTQSPTHLIKTRGQQVTLRCSPKSGHDTVSWYQQALGQGPQFIFQYYEEEERQRGNFPDRFSGHQFPNYSSELNVNALLLGDSALYLCASSSLTSGAVEGTDTQYFGPGTRLTVL.

The J gene is TRBJ1-1, the V gene TRBV30, with D perhaps TRBD1 (6 bases). Per germline, CDR1 GTSNPN and CDR2 SVGIG (reference sequence). V lost 4 bases to trimming and J lost 1 base, with 13 bases between them. CDR3 length equals 14 residues. The CDR3 sequence is CAWTDSGANTEAFF. The CDR3 region has the DNA TGTGCCTGGACCGATTCAGGGGCGAACACTGAAGCTTTCTTT.

The chain employs TRBV6-5 and TRBJ1-5; no definite D call. CDR1 is MNHEY, CDR2 SVGAGI, per germline. This CDR3 contains 13 residues. The V end was cut by 0 bases, the J end by 4 bases, with 4 bases between. The CDR3 coding sequence is TGTGCCAGCAGTTACTCAGTAAATCAGCCCCAGCATTTT. Translating gives CASSYSVNQPQHF.

V and J are TRBV7-8 and TRBJ1-1; D call uncertain. The CDR3 contains 13 residues. The ends were cut back, 3 bases at V and 0 bases at J, with 5 bases in the middle. CDR1 is SGHVS and CDR2 is FQNEAQ in the germline V gene. CDR3 DNA: TGTGCCAGCAGCTTTGCGGTGAACACTGAAGCTTTCTTT. Its translation: CASSFAVNTEAFF.